This is a list of T cell receptor beta chains from one sample in a study of shared clonotypes between healthy human individuals. Only in-frame clones appear in the TCRdb table, and some are missing; sequencing was by immunoSEQ multiplex PCR. The sample has about 590,000 clones, roughly 96% seen once. The sample was naive CD8+ T cells sorted from blood. All receptors come from a woman younger than 45 in good health. CDR3s include the opening cysteine and the closing phenylalanine or tryptophan. The D gene is left open where the match is weak. Expanded clones get a size class; other rows say once, few or many, or leave the size out.

V gene	clone size	J gene	D gene	CDR3 protein	CDR3 DNA
TRBV10-3	once	TRBJ2-7	TRBD1	CATSGTGGDEQYF	TGTGCCACTTCCGGGACAGGGGGCGACGAGCAGTACTTC
TRBV7-9	.	TRBJ2-1	TRBD1	CASSPGTGPYNEQFF	TGTGCCAGCAGCCCCGGGACAGGGCCCTACAATGAGCAGTTCTTC
TRBV14	once	TRBJ2-7	TRBD2	CASSPPGRASGEQYF	TGTGCCAGCAGCCCTCCTGGGAGGGCCTCGGGCGAGCAGTACTTC
TRBV7-9	.	TRBJ2-7	.	CASSLGPSYEQYF	TGTGCCAGCAGCCTCGGACCTTCCTACGAGCAGTACTTC
TRBV7-9	.	TRBJ2-1	TRBD2	CASSELAGAYNEQFF	TGTGCCAGCAGCGAACTAGCGGGAGCCTACAATGAGCAGTTCTTC
TRBV14	once	TRBJ2-5	.	CASNQREGGRETQYF	TGTGCCAGCAACCAGCGCGAAGGGGGTCGGGAGACCCAGTACTTC
TRBV27	.	TRBJ2-7	.	CASSLGGPGTPYEQYF	TGTGCCAGCAGTTTAGGGGGGCCTGGCACACCCTACGAGCAGTACTTC
TRBV27	.	TRBJ2-1	.	CASTSLPPPYNEQFF	TGTGCCAGCACCTCCCTGCCCCCTCCCTACAATGAGCAGTTCTTC
TRBV5-1	.	TRBJ2-7	.	CASSLVVSSYEQYF	TGCGCCAGCAGCTTAGTGGTGAGCTCCTACGAGCAGTACTTC
TRBV29-1	.	TRBJ1-1	TRBD1	CSVEDGQGAGAEAFF	TGCAGCGTTGAAGACGGGCAGGGGGCTGGGGCTGAAGCTTTCTTT
TRBV29-1	.	TRBJ2-2	TRBD2	CSGILAGVAGELFF	TGCAGCGGGATCCTAGCGGGAGTGGCCGGGGAGCTGTTTTTT
TRBV27	.	TRBJ2-1	TRBD2	CASSLLTSEGANEQFF	TGTGCCAGCAGTTTGTTGACTAGCGAAGGGGCCAATGAGCAGTTCTTC
TRBV4-2	.	TRBJ2-5	.	CASSQDPTPETQYF	TGTGCCAGCAGCCAAGACCCCACACCAGAGACCCAGTACTTC
TRBV27	.	TRBJ2-7	.	CASSFQQAGVSYEQYF	TGTGCCAGCAGTTTTCAGCAGGCCGGGGTTTCCTACGAGCAGTACTTC
TRBV11-2	.	TRBJ2-2	.	CASSLYRDLARTGELFF	TGTGCCAGCAGCTTATACCGGGACTTGGCACGGACCGGGGAGCTGTTTTTT
TRBV29-1	.	TRBJ2-7	TRBD2	CSVEDGASGSSYEQYF	TGCAGCGTTGAAGATGGGGCTAGCGGGAGCTCCTACGAGCAGTACTTC
TRBV28	once	TRBJ2-7	.	CASSLLEATYEQYF	TGTGCCAGCAGTTTGCTCGAGGCGACCTACGAGCAGTACTTC
TRBV4-1	.	TRBJ2-5	.	CASSQGPVSRETQYF	TGCGCCAGCAGCCAAGGGCCAGTGTCGAGGGAGACCCAGTACTTC
TRBV4-1	.	TRBJ2-2	TRBD2	CASSRVLAGVDTGELFF	TGCGCCAGCAGCCGCGTACTAGCGGGAGTGGACACCGGGGAGCTGTTTTTT
TRBV9	once	TRBJ2-3	.	CASAPGDNSDGQYF	TGTGCCAGCGCGCCCGGGGACAATTCGGATGGGCAGTATTTT
TRBV7-9	.	TRBJ2-1	.	CASSGGSGTYNEQFF	TGTGCCAGCAGCGGGGGATCTGGAACCTACAATGAGCAGTTCTTC
TRBV29-1	.	TRBJ2-1	TRBD2	CSVSGTSGSNPPYNEQFF	TGCAGCGTCTCCGGGACTAGCGGGAGCAACCCCCCCTACAATGAGCAGTTCTTC
TRBV28	once	TRBJ1-1	.	CASSFVLGGTTEAFF	TGTGCCAGCAGTTTTGTTCTAGGGGGGACGACTGAAGCTTTCTTT
TRBV13	.	TRBJ2-7	TRBD1	CASSPDRGVTEQYF	TGTGCCAGCAGTCCGGACAGGGGGGTAACGGAGCAGTACTTC
TRBV7-9	.	TRBJ2-1	.	CASSLGSNEQFF	TGTGCCAGCAGCTTGGGGTCCAATGAGCAGTTCTTC
TRBV6-6	.	TRBJ2-1	.	CASSYGPRGEQFF	TGTGCCAGCAGTTATGGACCTCGAGGTGAGCAGTTCTTC
TRBV7-6	.	TRBJ2-5	TRBD1	CASSPHRTGGETQYF	TGTGCCAGCAGCCCCCATCGGACAGGCGGGGAGACCCAGTACTTC
TRBV10-2	.	TRBJ1-4	.	CASSDWDFNEKLFF	TGCGCCAGCAGTGATTGGGACTTTAATGAAAAACTGTTTTTT
TRBV27	.	TRBJ1-1	.	CASSFGQNSEAFF	TGTGCCAGCAGTTTTGGTCAGAACTCCGAAGCTTTCTTT
TRBV27	.	TRBJ2-2	.	CASSRLGSRGSTGELFF	TGTGCCAGCAGCCGCCTGGGGAGCAGGGGATCCACCGGGGAGCTGTTTTTT
TRBV11-2	.	TRBJ2-2	.	CASQGNTGELFF	TGTGCCAGCCAGGGGAACACCGGGGAGCTGTTTTTT
TRBV7-9	.	TRBJ2-7	.	CASSQEGRYEQYF	TGTGCCAGCAGCCAAGAGGGTCGGTACGAGCAGTACTTC
TRBV7-8	few	TRBJ2-4	.	CASSTPDESKNIQYF	TGTGCCAGCAGCACCCCCGACGAGTCCAAAAACATTCAGTACTTC
TRBV7-9	.	TRBJ2-7	.	CASSEEPGTPSSYEQYF	TGTGCCAGCAGCGAAGAACCCGGGACACCAAGCTCCTACGAGCAGTACTTC
TRBV4-1	few	TRBJ1-1	.	CASSPLPSGANTEAFF	TGCGCCAGCAGCCCCCTCCCGTCGGGAGCCAACACTGAAGCTTTCTTT
TRBV14	.	TRBJ1-2	.	CASSQAVSYGYTF	TGTGCCAGCAGCCAGGCGGTTTCCTATGGCTACACCTTC
TRBV5-8	.	TRBJ2-7	.	CASSLGTNYEQYF	TGTGCCAGCAGCTTAGGGACAAACTACGAGCAGTACTTC
TRBV11-2	.	TRBJ2-6	TRBD2	CASSLGPGGYSRALTF	TGTGCCAGCAGCTTAGGGCCCGGGGGGTACTCGCGAGCCCTGACTTTC
TRBV19	.	TRBJ2-2	.	CASSPRATGELFF	TGTGCCAGTAGTCCCCGGGCGACCGGGGAGCTGTTTTTT
TRBV28	.	TRBJ1-5	.	CASSRWGGNQPQHF	TGTGCCAGCAGTCGCTGGGGGGGCAATCAGCCCCAGCATTTT
TRBV6-5	.	TRBJ1-6	.	CASSADSSYNSPLHF	TGTGCCAGCAGTGCGGACAGCTCCTATAATTCACCCCTCCACTTT
TRBV27	.	TRBJ2-1	.	CASSLSPAGKYNEQFF	TGTGCCAGCAGTTTATCCCCAGCGGGCAAGTACAATGAGCAGTTCTTC